This is a list of T cell receptor beta chains from one sample in a study of T-cell reconstitution after alpha-beta-depleted transplantation in children. TCRdb reprocessed the PCR reads with MiXCR, giving one entry per CDR3 protein. This sample has over 550,000 distinct CDR3 sequences, with about 10% found just once. The specimen comprised PBMCs from the stem cell graft donor, sampled from the stem cell graft. The source is a human donor who donated a stem cell graft to a child with acute myeloid leukemia. CDR3s include the opening cysteine and the closing phenylalanine or tryptophan. D genes are given only for firm matches. Clone sizes are given selectively: once, few, many, or a class where the clone is expanded.

>few|TRBJ2-3|TRBV7-8|TRBD1
TGTGCCAGCAGCCCACCGCGACAGGGGGCCAGGGAGACGCAGTATTTT
CASSPPRQGARETQYF
>many|TRBJ2-3|TRBV12-3/TRBV12-4|TRBD2
TGTGCCAGCACCCGGGGGGCAGATACGCAGTATTTT
CASTRGADTQYF
>few|TRBJ1-1|TRBV5-1|.
TGCGCCAGCAGCGTCACAGGAGTGAACACTGAAGCTTTCTTT
CASSVTGVNTEAFF
>few|TRBJ2-7|TRBV15|TRBD2
TGTGCCACCAGCCGAAGTGGGGGGGTCTACGAGCAGTACTTC
CATSRSGGVYEQYF
>few|TRBJ2-7|TRBV7-9|.
TGTGCCAGCAGCTTAGGGGGGGCCCCCACCTACGAGCAGTACTTC
CASSLGGAPTYEQYF
>few|TRBJ2-2|TRBV5-5|TRBD2
TGTGCCAGCAGCCCACAACCTAGCGGGGCCCACACCGGGGAGCTGTTTTTT
CASSPQPSGAHTGELFF
>few|TRBJ2-1|TRBV4-3|.
TGCGCCAGCAGCCAAGCTACTGAGTCCTACAATGAGCAGTTCTTC
CASSQATESYNEQFF
>few|TRBJ2-2|TRBV11-2|TRBD2
TGTGCCAGCAGCTATACACTAGCGCGAAACACCGGGGAGCTGTTTTTT
CASSYTLARNTGELFF
>.|TRBJ2-1|TRBV5-1|.
TGCGCCAGCAGCTTCAAAAGCGGCAACAATGAGCAGTTCTTC
CASSFKSGNNEQFF
>.|TRBJ1-1|TRBV14|.
TGTGCCAGCAGCAGGGAGGCGATGAACACTGAAGCTTTCTTT
CASSREAMNTEAFF
>.|TRBJ2-3|TRBV20-1|.
TGCAGTGCCAAGGCCGTGGATACGCAGTATTTT
CSAKAVDTQYF
>many|TRBJ2-2|TRBV12-3/TRBV12-4|.
TGTGCCATAGGTAGCCGCAACACCGGGGAGCTGTTTTTT
CAIGSRNTGELFF
>many|TRBJ1-2|TRBV5-5|.
TGTGCCAGCAGCTTGGCCAGGGCGGACTATGGCTACACCTTC
CASSLARADYGYTF
>few|TRBJ1-5|TRBV12-3/TRBV12-4|.
TGTGCCAGCAGTCCAAATGATCAGCCCCAGCATTTT
CASSPNDQPQHF
>.|TRBJ1-5|TRBV9|TRBD1
TGTGCCAGCAGCGTAGGGGACAGGGGCCCTCAGCCCCAGCATTTT
CASSVGDRGPQPQHF
>.|TRBJ2-2|TRBV19|TRBD1
TGTGCCAGTAGTTGGGGATGGGACAGCCCCACCGGGGAGCTGTTTTTT
CASSWGWDSPTGELFF
>.|TRBJ1-5|TRBV14|TRBD1
TGTGCCAGCAGCCAAGGACAGGGTCGGAATCAGCCCCAGCATTTT
CASSQGQGRNQPQHF
>many|TRBJ1-1|TRBV12-3/TRBV12-4|.
TGTGCCAGCAGCTTCCATGGGGGGAACACTGAAGCTTTCTTT
CASSFHGGNTEAFF
>few|TRBJ2-7|TRBV20-1|.
TGCAGTGCTCTCGGGGACCTACTAGCCCGTCGGGAGACCTATAGCGAGCAGTACTTC
CSALGDLLARRETYSEQYF
>.|TRBJ2-2|TRBV19|TRBD1
TGTGCCAGTAATTACAGGGGCGGGGAGCTGTTTTTT
CASNYRGGELFF
>.|TRBJ2-2|TRBV19|TRBD1
TGTGCCAGTAGTATAGGGACAGGGGGCGGAACCGGGGAGCTGTTTTTT
CASSIGTGGGTGELFF
>.|TRBJ2-3|TRBV7-9|.
TGTGCCAGCAGCTTACGGCGGGGATCTCAGCCCACAGATACGCAGTATTTT
CASSLRRGSQPTDTQYF
>.|TRBJ2-1|TRBV19|TRBD2
TGTGCCAGTAGTGATAGCGGGAGGGTATTCGCTGAGCAGTTCTTC
CASSDSGRVFAEQFF
>.|TRBJ2-7|TRBV12-3/TRBV12-4|TRBD1
TGTGCCAGCAGTGGGACGGGACAGGGCTACGAGCAGTACTTC
CASSGTGQGYEQYF
>few|TRBJ2-7|TRBV27|.
TGTGCCAGCGGCCAAAGGGGCTCCTACGAGCAGTACTTC
CASGQRGSYEQYF
>.|TRBJ1-1|TRBV6-1|.
TGTGCCAGCGGGAAGATAGAGAACACTGAAGCTTTCTTT
CASGKIENTEAFF
>few|TRBJ2-3|TRBV7-9|TRBD2
TGTGCCAGCAGGCACCGAGGACTAGCGGTCACAGATACGCAGTATTTT
CASRHRGLAVTDTQYF
>few|TRBJ1-2|TRBV20-1|.
TGCAGTGCTAAATTCCGGGGACCCTATGGCTACACCTTC
CSAKFRGPYGYTF
>few|TRBJ2-3|TRBV20-1|TRBD2
TGCAGTGCTATGGGGCTAGCGGAAGGCCTGCCCACAGATACGCAGTATTTT
CSAMGLAEGLPTDTQYF
>few|TRBJ1-1|TRBV7-9|.
TGTGCCAGCAGCACCGGTGGGATGAACACTGAAGCTTTCTTT
CASSTGGMNTEAFF
>.|TRBJ2-3|TRBV3-1|.
TGTGCCAGCAGCCAAGGACTGGGATGGGATACGCAGTATTTT
CASSQGLGWDTQYF
>many|TRBJ2-7|TRBV2|.
TGTGCCAGCATGCTCATTTACGAGCAGTACTTC
CASMLIYEQYF
>many|TRBJ2-1|TRBV5-1|.
TGCGCCAGCAGCTCCGCGGCCAACTCCTACAATGAGCAGTTCTTC
CASSSAANSYNEQFF
>.|TRBJ2-5|TRBV12-3/TRBV12-4|TRBD2
TGTGCCAGCAGTTTTCCGGGACTAGAGGAAGAGACCCAGTACTTC
CASSFPGLEEETQYF
>.|TRBJ2-2|TRBV20-1|.
TGCAGTGCTAGAACCCCCCTATTTACCGGGGAGCTGTTTTTT
CSARTPLFTGELFF
>few|TRBJ2-1|TRBV20-1|TRBD1
TGCAGTGCTAGAGACACAGGGGCACACAATGAGCAGTTCTTC
CSARDTGAHNEQFF
>few|TRBJ2-1|TRBV21-1|.
TGTGCCAGCAGCAAAGGCCCCCGGGGCGCGGCGAACAATGAGCAGTTCTTC
CASSKGPRGAANNEQFF
>many|TRBJ2-7|TRBV12-3/TRBV12-4|TRBD2
TGTGCCAGCAGTTTAGGGGGACTAGGGACCGGCTACGAGCAGTACTTC
CASSLGGLGTGYEQYF
>few|TRBJ1-1|TRBV12-3/TRBV12-4|.
TGTGCCAGCAGTCCGACGGGGCGGGTCACTGAAGCTTTCTTT
CASSPTGRVTEAFF
>.|TRBJ2-7|TRBV29-1|TRBD1
TGCAGCACGGACCCGGGACAGGGGGCGAAAGAGCAGTACTTC
CSTDPGQGAKEQYF
>few|TRBJ2-1|TRBV6-2/TRBV6-3|.
TGTGCCAGCAGTTACTCTATCTCCCGTGCGGGGCCATACAATGAGCAGTTCTTC
CASSYSISRAGPYNEQFF
>.|TRBJ2-3|TRBV20-1|.
TGCAGTGCTAGGAAACCAGGGGCTGCAGATACGCAGTATTTT
CSARKPGAADTQYF
>many|TRBJ2-1|TRBV5-1|.
TGCGCCAGCAGCTTGGAGAGCTCCTACAATGAGCAGTTCTTC
CASSLESSYNEQFF
>few|TRBJ2-1|TRBV4-3|.
TGCGCCAGCAGCCAAGCGGATACTAGCAGAATCTACAATGAGCAGTTCTTC
CASSQADTSRIYNEQFF
>many|TRBJ1-1|TRBV2|.
TGTGCCAGCCTGGACGGGGTGGGGAACACTGAAGCTTTCTTT
CASLDGVGNTEAFF
>.|TRBJ2-1|TRBV20-1|.
TGCAGGGTTGGGCGGGACTCCTACAATGAGCAGTTCTTC
CRVGRDSYNEQFF
>.|TRBJ2-7|TRBV20-1|.
TGCAGTGCTAGTCGCAGGGGCCGGGGTTCCTACGAGCAGTACTTC
CSASRRGRGSYEQYF
>many|TRBJ2-7|TRBV20-1|TRBD2
TGCAGTGCTAGAGATGGGGGGACTAGCGGGAACCCCGCTTACTACGAGCAGTACTTC
CSARDGGTSGNPAYYEQYF
>.|TRBJ1-1|TRBV6-5|.
TGTGCCAGCAGTAGATTGCCCGCCGGTCCTGAAGCTTTCTTT
CASSRLPAGPEAFF
>.|TRBJ2-1|TRBV6-2/TRBV6-3|.
TGTGCCAGCAGTCGCCTCCCCCTCTACAATGAGCAGTTCTTC
CASSRLPLYNEQFF
>few|TRBJ2-6|TRBV28|.
TGTGCCAGCATATCCAGGAGCTCTGGGGCCAACGTCCTGACTTTC
CASISRSSGANVLTF
>few|TRBJ2-3|TRBV10-3|.
TGTGCCATCAGTGAGCTTTTGGCGGTCGACACAGATACGCAGTATTTT
CAISELLAVDTDTQYF
>few|TRBJ2-7|TRBV6-2/TRBV6-3|.
TGTGCCAGCACCCCTCAGGGGTCCTACGAGCAGTACTTC
CASTPQGSYEQYF
>.|TRBJ2-1|TRBV5-1|.
TGCGCCAGCAGCTTGGACAGAGGAGGAGGGTACAATGGGCAGTTCTTC
CASSLDRGGGYNGQFF
>many|TRBJ1-6|TRBV12-3/TRBV12-4|.
TGTGCCAGCAGGGTCAGGTTGGGTTCACCCCTCCACTTT
CASRVRLGSPLHF
>few|TRBJ2-3|TRBV20-1|TRBD2
TGCAGTGCTCCCTCTCGGACTAGCGGGGAAGATACGCAGTATTTT
CSAPSRTSGEDTQYF